This T cell receptor beta chain was observed in a study of blood T cell repertoires in COVID-19. Looking at the study overall: The cDNA or gDNA used as material had been derived from T cells, B-cell-depleted T cells, or PBMCs.

As processed by the authors: Counts of nucleated cells, estimated from reference gene primer amplification, were obtained. Repertoires were generated with immunoSEQ multiplex PCR, while TCRdb's copy carries only in-frame clones and drops some. The V and J calls and clone size were taken over from that table, and D and trimming were inferred from the DNA. In the table there are roughly 520,000 clones, over 75% of which are singletons. Recovery among Cohort 3 donors was established by two negative PCRs, clearance, or symptom resolution. Sequencing input: PBMCs or T cells enriched from blood (not recorded which). This clonotype was sampled from a woman aged 40 to 50 who had recovered from COVID-19.

The DNA for the CDR3 is TGTGCCAGCACCCCGGACTACTCGAGAGGGACCGGGGAGCTGTTTTTT. Translation gives CASTPDYSRGTGELFF. The chain links TRBV5-6 to TRBJ2-2, with a weak D call TRBD2 (6 bases). Germline CDR1 SGHDT, CDR2 YYEEEE. This CDR3 is 16 amino acids long. Trimming removed 6 bases at V and 5 bases at J, with 20 bases between.